Listed here is a single TCR beta chain. Its specificity is unknown. The table came from immunoSEQ multiplex PCR; TCRdb's copy has only in-frame clones and leaves some out. The repertoire includes roughly 140,000 clones, approximately 89% of them detected once, and roughly 5.5% sits in the top ten. This record belongs to a study of T cell responses to AZD1222 COVID-19 vaccine. For the study at large: Investigators merged groups given second doses at roughly 4 or roughly 12 weeks.

The CDR3 has 13 amino acids. Trimming took off 5 bases at V and 4 bases at J, with 11 bases between the two ends. Germline V gives CDR1 MNHEY, CDR2 SVGAGI. Study conclusions and caveats: The donor cohort was predominantly white British with a female majority, and clonal diversity may have been underestimated. Just six AZD1222 recipients were seropositive at baseline. Regions 160-218 and 743-854 held dominance among vaccine-associated CD4 TCRs, which spanned spike.

The clonotype originates from an adult in good health. This specimen consisted of peripheral blood, obtained on day 0 of AZD1222 vaccination. The V call is TRBV6-5, the J call TRBJ1-2; D not certain. The DNA for the CDR3 is TGTGCCAGCAGTATCAACTACGCCTATGGCTACACCTTC. This codes for CASSINYAYGYTF.